This note documents a single T cell receptor beta chain sequence. No antigen is known for it. Qualities for individual bases were not recorded, and no much larger clone is one base off. Measured from the cysteine to the phenylalanine, the CDR3 is 16 residues long. The DNA shown is the 48-base CDR3, in frame from base 1. The germline V and J ends show losses of 6 bases and 0 bases respectively, and no gene match explains 10 bases of the junction. CDR1 DFQATT and CDR2 SNEGSKA were looked up in the germline V gene (reference sequence). Systemically healthy Caucasian individuals from Russia, over 30 in total and aged about 6 to 100 years, were included as donors. Around 9.8 milliliters of peripheral blood were collected from each donor into EDTA-treated Vacutainer tubes. Ficoll-Paque density-gradient centrifugation was used to isolate PBMCs, with at least 6 million obtained per sample. Total RNA was extracted from PBMCs with Trizol reagent, with at least 6 micrograms obtained per sample. For every donor, flow cytometry on a PBMC aliquot measured the percentage of naive CD45RAhigh/CD27high T cells.

Library generation was performed with 5' RACE. TCRdb lists the instrument as Illumina HiSeq 2500. A second about 6 to 11 cycle PCR used a sample-barcoded 5' primer and a J-beta primer mix. Each TCR beta cDNA molecule received a unique molecular identifier from a template-switch 5' adaptor carrying 12 random nucleotides. Each sample yielded at least 2.5 million CDR3-containing paired-end reads. The Mint cDNA synthesis kit, primed by a TRBC-specific oligonucleotide, was used to synthesize first-strand cDNA from all RNA. All cDNA was treated with uracil-DNA glycosylase and then went through a first 18-cycle PCR with the universal primers M1SS and BC2_uni_R. The original pipeline was this. Each sample was normalized by randomly selecting 1 million high-quality reads, each carrying a distinct molecular identifier. Instead of being binned into consensus sequences, reads with shared molecular identifiers were discarded. MiTCR, run with a Q25 quality threshold and the strictest error-elimination algorithm, handled CDR3 identification, clonotype clustering and error correction. A nonparametric unseen species model with Euler transformation was used to estimate lower-bound total TCR beta diversity. TCRdb redid the processing of the public reads, applying fastp at Q25 and MiXCR, and retained in-frame beta chains. Rows with one shared CDR3 protein collapse into an entry with the most common genes and DNA. Here the V and J calls rest on TCRdb's processing, not on the authors' analysis. Within this sample are approximately 700,000 distinct CDR3 sequences, with about 30% of them counted one time only. 15% of the sample is taken by the ten largest.

This entry comes from a study of blood T cells in healthy people across ages (dated by TCRdb to between 2014 and 2017). At the level of the whole study: In model experiments, template switching captured about one uniquely barcoded TCR beta cDNA molecule for every two T cells. The study measured age-related changes in TCR beta repertoire diversity using deep sequencing normalized with unique cDNA molecular identifiers. Four age groups were formed from the donors: young (average approximately 15 years), middle-aged (around 40), aged (approximately 60) and long-lived (approximately 78). To avoid experimental bias, donors of different ages were distributed randomly across sequencing lanes. Using the same blood draw, the study looked at two additional independent replicas of 1 million unique cDNA reads for two donors, one aged 18 to 29 and the other aged 80 or older. Paper-wide results and their limitations: Compared with the aged group, more naive CD4+ T cells, fewer expanded clones and increased TCR diversity were shown by the long-lived group, suggesting age selection. Bulk unsorted PBMC profiling prevented conclusive comparison of naive and antigen-experienced compartments. Estimates of total diversity based on one million sequenced T cells were considered lower bounds and underestimates. Because donor CMV infection status was unknown, age-related changes in expanded clonotypes were potentially confounded. Observed TCR beta diversity correlated strongly with the percentage of naive T cells measured by flow cytometry. As age increased, observed TCR beta diversity per million T cells dropped in a roughly linear way, and a significant reduction was already evident by age 40.

The chain was built from TRBV20-1 and TRBJ1-5; 8 nucleotides in the junction match TRBD1. This TCR derives from a woman over 75 in good health. Donor details come from another sample of the same person, matched by shared clones. Sequenced sample: blood. This receptor carries the CDR3 CSAKDRAGYSNQPQHF. In nucleotide form, the sequence is TGCAGTGCAAAGGACAGGGCTGGATATAGCAATCAGCCCCAGCATTTT.